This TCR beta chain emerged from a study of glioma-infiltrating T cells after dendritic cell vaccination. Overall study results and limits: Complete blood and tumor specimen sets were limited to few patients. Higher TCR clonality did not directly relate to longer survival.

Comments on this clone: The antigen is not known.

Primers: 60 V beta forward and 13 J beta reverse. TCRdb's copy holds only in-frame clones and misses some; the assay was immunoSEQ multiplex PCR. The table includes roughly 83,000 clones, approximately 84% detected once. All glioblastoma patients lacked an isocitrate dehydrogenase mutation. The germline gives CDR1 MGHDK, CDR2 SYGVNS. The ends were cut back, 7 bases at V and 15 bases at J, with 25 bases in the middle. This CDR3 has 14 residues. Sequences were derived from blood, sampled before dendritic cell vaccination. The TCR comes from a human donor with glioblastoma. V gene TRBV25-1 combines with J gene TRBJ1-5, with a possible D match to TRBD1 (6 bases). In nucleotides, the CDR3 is TGTGCCAGCACCCCGAACAATCCGGACAGAAAGGGGCATTTT. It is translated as CASTPNNPDRKGHF.